This T cell receptor (beta chain) was found in a study of CD8 T cells in Susac syndrome. Germline V CDR1 and CDR2: MNHEY, SVGAGI. The CDR3 covers 13 residues. V gave up 5 bases and J gave up 6 bases, with 13 bases separating them. With random hexamers, 0.5 to 1 ug RNA was reverse transcribed. TCRdb used MiXCR to reprocess the immunoSEQ multiplex PCR reads, holding one entry per CDR3 protein. The sample carries over 200,000 distinct CDR3 sequences, roughly 94% recorded once. The chain carries TRBV6-5 and TRBJ1-2; D might be TRBD1 (6 bases). The specimen was CD4+ T cells from PBMCs. The source of this sequence is a human donor with multiple sclerosis. CDR3 sequence (DNA): TGTGCCAGCAGTCGGACAGTGACGGATGGCTACACCTTC. It yields the protein CASSRTVTDGYTF.